The clone carrying this T cell receptor beta chain turned up a few times. The antigen is undetermined. This record belongs to a study of beta chain features in type 1 diabetes. Study-level points and caveats: cDNA sequencing could over-represent cells with high TCR expression. Fewer insertions but more deletions were seen at VDJ junctions in type 1 diabetes patients. For Type 1 diabetes patients, all four CD4+ subsets carried TCRB CDR3s that were moderately but significantly shorter.

Stem cell-like memory, regulatory, central memory and naive CD4+ cells were sorted via CD45RO/CCR7/CD25/CD127/CD95/CD27. Every isolated RNA sample was fully reverse transcribed, so sequencing captured expressed TCRB transcripts. Roughly 3.5 million reads per sample on average were obtained from naive, central memory and regulatory T cell samples. Assay: immunoSEQ multiplex PCR; the TCRdb copy retains only in-frame clones and omits some. Found here are 550,000 to 850,000 clones, roughly 13% of them singletons; the top ten hold 0.022%. Germline assignment: CDR1 PRHDT and CDR2 FYEKMQ (reference sequence). Trimming pared 5 bases from V and 6 bases from J, leaving 20 bases between. This CDR3 contains 15 residues.

The chain uses TRBV13 and TRBJ2-7; D is uncertain. Sequences were obtained from naive CD4+ T cells from blood. This receptor was identified in a man between 18 and 29 years old with type 1 diabetes. In DNA, the CDR3 is TGTGCCAGCAGCCCACGGGCCAACCACGGAAGCGAGCAGTACTTC. It translates to CASSPRANHGSEQYF.